The 3 T cell receptor beta chains given below trace back to one sample, sequenced in a study of blood T cell repertoires in COVID-19. Assay: immunoSEQ multiplex PCR; the TCRdb copy retains only in-frame clones and omits some. The sample holds roughly 45,000 clones, 86% seen once. Sequencing used peripheral blood. The receptor source for this set is an elderly woman with COVID-19, enrolled during active disease.

This clone has a handful of counts. The gene calls are TRBV9 and TRBJ2-7; possibly TRBD1 for D (6 bases). The CDR3 loop spans 13 amino acids. The germline gives CDR1 SGDLS, CDR2 YYNGEE. Trimming stripped 3 bases from V and 3 bases from J, with 10 bases between. The CDR3: CASSGGGDYEQYF. The DNA of the CDR3 is TGTGCCAGCAGCGGTGGGGGCGACTACGAGCAGTACTTC.

This clone is deemed medium-sized. This chain uses TRBV5-5 with TRBJ2-2, with D possibly being TRBD1 (6 bases). The germline CDR1 and CDR2 sequences are SGHKS and YYEKEE (reference sequence). CDR3 length: 14 residues. V was cut by 4 bases and J by 1 base, with 8 bases left in between. CDR3 bases: TGTGCCAGCAGCAGGGGGATGAACACCGGGGAGCTGTTTTTT. This gives the protein CASSRGMNTGELFF.

V gene TRBV6-6 combines with J gene TRBJ2-7; 8 bases agree with TRBD1. The germline CDR1 and CDR2 sequences are MNHNY and SVGAGI (reference sequence). The CDR3 has 14 residues. Trimming cost V 3 bases and J 5 bases; bases outside gene matches: 6. This chain's CDR3 is CASSYSSTGDEQYF. The CDR3 nucleotides read TGTGCCAGCAGTTATTCCTCGACAGGGGACGAGCAGTACTTC.